A single sample gave rise to the 8 T cell receptor beta chains below, sequenced in a study of molecular identifiers for immune sequencing clone quantification. MiXCR, applied by TCRdb to the PCR reads, yields one record per CDR3 protein. The sample lists over 60,000 distinct CDR3 sequences, over 15% seen once, with 1.4% in the top ten. Sequencing input: naive CD8+ T cells from blood, with Jurkat cell RNA spiked in. The subset denotes: FACS-sorted CD8+CD4-CCR7+CD45RA+ naive T cells. The receptors stem from a human donor in good health. Some libraries in this study had Jurkat cell RNA spiked in.

Many counts were recorded for this clonotype. The gene calls are TRBV5-1 and TRBJ2-3; TRBD2 might be the D (5 bases). Germline V gene data show CDR1 as SGHRS and CDR2 as YFSETQ. This CDR3 region has 15 residues. The V end lost 0 bases, the J end lost 5 bases, and 13 bases lay between the germline ends. For the CDR3, the DNA is TGCGCCAGCAGCTTGGCAGGCCGGGGTGGAGATACGCAGTATTTT. Translated: CASSLAGRGGDTQYF. The whole variable domain, filled in from reference TRBV5-1 and TRBJ2-3, reads KAGVTQTPRYLIKTRGQQVTLSCSPISGHRSVSWYQQTPGQGLQFLFEYFSETQRNKGNFPGRFSGRQFSNSRSEMNVSTLELGDSALYLCASSLAGRGGDTQYFGPGTRLTVL.

This clonotype has a count of ten or more. V gene TRBV7-8 combines with J gene TRBJ2-1; the D is unclear. The CDR3 loop spans 16 amino acids. Trimming cost V 1 base and J 2 bases, with 12 bases left between them. Germline V gives CDR1 SGHVS, CDR2 FQNEAQ. This CDR3 is CASSLDSRSAYNEQFF. For the CDR3, the DNA is TGTGCCAGCAGCTTAGATTCCAGGTCGGCCTACAATGAGCAGTTCTTC.

In regard to this clonotype: A read error may explain this, as a much larger clone is one base away. The genes are TRBV29-1 and TRBJ2-1, with 14 nucleotides matching TRBD2. This CDR3 spans 16 amino acids. The ends lost 5 bases at V and 3 bases at J; junction bases unmatched: 6. Germline loops: CDR1 SQVTM, CDR2 ANQGSEA. The chain's CDR3 is CSVLGLAGEDYNEQFF. For the CDR3, the DNA is TGCAGCGTTCTGGGACTAGCGGGAGAAGACTACAATGAGCAGTTCTTC.

This clonotype was recorded many times. The chain links TRBV2 to TRBJ1-1; 11 nucleotides align to TRBD1. The CDR3 is 14 amino acids. Trimming at V came to 7 bases and at J to 7 bases, leaving 8 bases not matched to a gene. Germline V CDR1 and CDR2: SNHLY, FYNNEI. CDR3 bases: TGTGCCAGCACCTGGACAGGGGGCGCAGGTGAAGCTTTCTTT. It translates to CASTWTGGAGEAFF.

As regards this clonotype: Given the absence of the conserved phenylalanine or tryptophan at the CDR3 end, a read error is likely. The DNA is left out, because the CDR3 cannot be placed on it with certainty; the CDR3 is given as TCRdb lists it. The rearrangement joins TRBV7-9 to TRBJ2-2; TRBD2 was called by the table and not checked on the DNA. Termini included, the CDR3 measures 20 amino acids. Germline V gene lookup returns CDR1 SEHNR and CDR2 FQNEAQ (reference sequence). The CDR3 here is CASSSRRRLAGAERTGEPFS.

The sample holds many counts of this clonotype. The chain links TRBV6-5 to TRBJ1-1, with D unresolved. Germline V gene lookup returns CDR1 MNHEY and CDR2 SVGAGI. Trimming stripped 11 bases from V and 3 bases from J, with 31 bases between. The CDR3 is made up of 18 amino acids. In DNA, the CDR3 is TGTGCCGCCAGCACTGGCAGGTCGGCGGGAGAGGCCGACACTGAAGCTTTCTTT. Amino acids: CAASTGRSAGEADTEAFF.

On this clonotype itself: A clone one base away is much larger, so this may be a read error. CDR3 residues: CASSQVSVERDSYEQYF. The CDR3 DNA reads TGCGCCAGCAGCCAAGTCTCAGTGGAAAGAGACTCCTACGAGCAGTACTTC. This rearrangement joins TRBV4-1 to TRBJ2-7; D unresolved. Trimming pared 1 base from V and 0 bases from J, leaving 16 bases between. CDR1 is MGHRA, CDR2 YSYEKL, per germline. The CDR3 length is 17 residues.

This clonotype has just one count. A much more abundant neighbour one base away suggests this may be a read error. This chain uses TRBV15 with TRBJ1-5; D is ambiguous. CDR3 length: 14 residues. The ends were cut back, 0 bases at V and 2 bases at J, with 5 bases in the middle. Germline V lookup: CDR1 LNHNV, CDR2 YYDKDF (reference sequence). The CDR3 loop reads CATSREEGNQPQHF. The CDR3, as DNA: TGTGCCACCAGCAGAGAAGAGGGCAATCAGCCCCAGCATTTT.